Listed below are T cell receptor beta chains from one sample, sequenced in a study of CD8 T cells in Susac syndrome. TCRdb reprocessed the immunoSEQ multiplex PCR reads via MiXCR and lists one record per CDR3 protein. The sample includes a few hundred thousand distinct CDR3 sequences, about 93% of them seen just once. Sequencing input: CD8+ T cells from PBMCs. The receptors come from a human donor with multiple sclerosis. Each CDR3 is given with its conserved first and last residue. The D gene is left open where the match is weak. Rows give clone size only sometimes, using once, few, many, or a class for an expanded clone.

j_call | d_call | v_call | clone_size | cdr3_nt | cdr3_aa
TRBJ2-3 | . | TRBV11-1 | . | TGTGCCAGCAGCTTGTCCCGGGAGCCGCAGTATTTT | CASSLSREPQYF
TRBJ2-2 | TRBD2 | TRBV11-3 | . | TGTGCCAGCAGCTCACAGGCGGCGACGCGGGGGACCTACGGGGAGCTGTTTTTT | CASSSQAATRGTYGELFF
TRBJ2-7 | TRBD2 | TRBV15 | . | TGTGCCACCAGCAGAGAGTCCGCAATGACTAGCGGGAGGAACGAGCAGTACTTC | CATSRESAMTSGRNEQYF
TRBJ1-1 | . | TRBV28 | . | TGTGCCAGCAGCCTAATCCGGGACACCTTAATCTTTGCTTTCTTT | CASSLIRDTLIFAFF
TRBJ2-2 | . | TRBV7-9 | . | TGTGCCAGCACCGCGGCCGCCGGGGAGCTGTTTTTT | CASTAAAGELFF
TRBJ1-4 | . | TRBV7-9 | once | TGTGCCAGCAGCGTCAAGGGGAGGACTAATGAAAAACTGTTTTTT | CASSVKGRTNEKLFF
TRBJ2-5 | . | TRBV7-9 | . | TGTGCCAGCAGCTTAGATCTCGAATGGGAGACCCAGTACTTC | CASSLDLEWETQYF
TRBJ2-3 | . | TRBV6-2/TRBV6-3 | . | TGTGCCAGCAGTTTCTCCCTGGATACGCAGTATTTT | CASSFSLDTQYF
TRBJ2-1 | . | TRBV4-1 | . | TGCGCCAGCAGCCAAGATCTAGCGATCGATGAGCAGTTCTTC | CASSQDLAIDEQFF
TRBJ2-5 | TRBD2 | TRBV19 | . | TGTGCCAGTAGTCGGACTAGCGGGAGCGGAGAGACCCAGTACTTC | CASSRTSGSGETQYF
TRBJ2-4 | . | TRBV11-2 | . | TGTGCCAGCAGCTTAGCCCCTGACGTGGCACCCATTCAGTACTTC | CASSLAPDVAPIQYF
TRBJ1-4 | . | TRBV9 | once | TGTGCCAGCAGCGGTTCCGGTCGTGAAAAACTGTTTTTT | CASSGSGREKLFF
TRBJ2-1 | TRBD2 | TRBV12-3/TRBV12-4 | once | TGTGCCAGCAGTTTTCTAGCGGGAGTTAAATGGAATGAGCAGTTCTTC | CASSFLAGVKWNEQFF
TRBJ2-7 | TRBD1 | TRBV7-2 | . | TGTGCCAGCAGTTACGGGACAGGGCCTTACGAGCAGTACTTC | CASSYGTGPYEQYF
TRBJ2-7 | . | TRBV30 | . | TGTGCCTGGAGTGTAGGGGCCTCCTACGAGCAGTACTTC | CAWSVGASYEQYF
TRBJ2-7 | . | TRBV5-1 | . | TGCGCCAGCAGCTTGGCTGGACGTGAAGCATCCTACGAGCAGTACTTC | CASSLAGREASYEQYF
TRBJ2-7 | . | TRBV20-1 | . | TGCAGTGCTAGAGATCTGCTAGCCGGTGCCTACGAGCAGTACTTC | CSARDLLAGAYEQYF
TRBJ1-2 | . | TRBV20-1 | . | TGCAGTGCAGGGGGGAGAGGCTACACCTTC | CSAGGRGYTF
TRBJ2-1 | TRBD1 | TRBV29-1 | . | TGCAGCGTTGTGGCGGACAGGGGTTGGCAGTTCTTC | CSVVADRGWQFF
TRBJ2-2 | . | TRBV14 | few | TGTGCCAGCAGCCAAGAAAGGCCCAGTCACGGGGAGCTGTTTTTT | CASSQERPSHGELFF
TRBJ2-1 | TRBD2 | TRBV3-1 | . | TGTGCCAGCAGCCAATTAACTAGCGGGGGGACGCATGAGCAGTTCTTC | CASSQLTSGGTHEQFF
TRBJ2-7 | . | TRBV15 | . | TGTGCCACCAGCAGAGAAGGAATCGAGCAGTACTTC | CATSREGIEQYF
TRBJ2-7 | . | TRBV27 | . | TGTGCCAGCAGTATTATGGCAAACTACGAGCAGTACTTC | CASSIMANYEQYF
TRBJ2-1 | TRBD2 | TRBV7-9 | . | TGTGCCAGCAGCCCCGTAGGACTAGCGGGAAGGAGCGATGAGCAGTTCTTC | CASSPVGLAGRSDEQFF
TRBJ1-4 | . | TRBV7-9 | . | TGTGCCAGCAGCCTCCCGAGCGGCACTGAAAAACTGTTTTTT | CASSLPSGTEKLFF
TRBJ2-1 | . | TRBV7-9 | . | TGTGCCAGCAGCTTAGCTTTGGCGTATTGGGACTACAATGAGCAGTTCTTC | CASSLALAYWDYNEQFF
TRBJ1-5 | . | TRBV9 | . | TGTGCCAGCAGCGTAGCGGGAGCAGGGCAGCCCCAGCATTTT | CASSVAGAGQPQHF